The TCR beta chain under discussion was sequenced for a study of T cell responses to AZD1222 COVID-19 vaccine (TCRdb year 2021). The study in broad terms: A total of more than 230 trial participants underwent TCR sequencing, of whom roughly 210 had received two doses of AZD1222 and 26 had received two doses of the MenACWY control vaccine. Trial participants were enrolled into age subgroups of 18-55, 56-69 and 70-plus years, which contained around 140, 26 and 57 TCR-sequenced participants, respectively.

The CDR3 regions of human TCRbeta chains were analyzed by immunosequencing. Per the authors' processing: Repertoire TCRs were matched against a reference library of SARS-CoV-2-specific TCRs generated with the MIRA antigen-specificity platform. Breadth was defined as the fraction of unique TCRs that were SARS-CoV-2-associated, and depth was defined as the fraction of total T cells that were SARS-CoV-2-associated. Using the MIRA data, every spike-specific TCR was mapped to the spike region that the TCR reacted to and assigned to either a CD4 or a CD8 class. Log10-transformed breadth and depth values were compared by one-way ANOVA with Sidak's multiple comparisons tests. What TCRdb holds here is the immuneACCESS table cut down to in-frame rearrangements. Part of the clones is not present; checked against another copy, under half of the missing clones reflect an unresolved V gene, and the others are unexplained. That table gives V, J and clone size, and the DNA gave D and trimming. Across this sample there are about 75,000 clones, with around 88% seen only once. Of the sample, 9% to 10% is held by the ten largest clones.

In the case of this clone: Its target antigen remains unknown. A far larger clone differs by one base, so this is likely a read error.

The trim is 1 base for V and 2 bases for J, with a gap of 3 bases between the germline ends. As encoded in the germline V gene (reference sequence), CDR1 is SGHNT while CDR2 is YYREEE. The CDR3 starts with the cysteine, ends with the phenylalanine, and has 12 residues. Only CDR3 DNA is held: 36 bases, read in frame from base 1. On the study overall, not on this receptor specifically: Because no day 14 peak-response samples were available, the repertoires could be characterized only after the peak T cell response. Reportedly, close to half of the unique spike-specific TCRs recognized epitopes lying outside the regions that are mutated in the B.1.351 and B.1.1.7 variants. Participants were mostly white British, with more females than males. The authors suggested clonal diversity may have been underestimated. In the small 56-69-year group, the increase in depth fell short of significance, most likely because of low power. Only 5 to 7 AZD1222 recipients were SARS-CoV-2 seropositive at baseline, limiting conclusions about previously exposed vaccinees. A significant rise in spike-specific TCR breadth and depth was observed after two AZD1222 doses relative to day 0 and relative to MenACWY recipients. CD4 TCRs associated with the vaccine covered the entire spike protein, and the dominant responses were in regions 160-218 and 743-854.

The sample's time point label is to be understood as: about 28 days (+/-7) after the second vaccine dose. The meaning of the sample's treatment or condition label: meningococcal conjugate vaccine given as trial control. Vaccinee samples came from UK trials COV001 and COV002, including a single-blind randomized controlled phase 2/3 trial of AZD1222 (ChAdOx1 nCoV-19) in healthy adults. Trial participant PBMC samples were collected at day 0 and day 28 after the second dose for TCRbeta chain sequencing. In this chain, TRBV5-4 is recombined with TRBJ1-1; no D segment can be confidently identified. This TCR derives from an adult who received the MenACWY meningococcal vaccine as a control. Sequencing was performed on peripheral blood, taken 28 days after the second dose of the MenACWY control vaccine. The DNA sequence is TGTGCCAGCAGCTTGACTAACACTGAAGCTTTCTTT. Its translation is CASSLTNTEAFF. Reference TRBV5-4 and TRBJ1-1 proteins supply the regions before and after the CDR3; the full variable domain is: ETGVTQSPTHLIKTRGQQVTLRCSSQSGHNTVSWYQQALGQGPQFIFQYYREEENGRGNFPPRFSGLQFPNYSSELNVNALELDDSALYLCASSLTNTEAFFGQGTRLTVV.